These T cell receptor beta chains were read from a single sample in a study of T cells in Graves' hyperthyroidism and ophthalmopathy. TCRdb passed the multiplex PCR reads through MiXCR, listing each CDR3 protein once. Of a few hundred thousand distinct CDR3 sequences in the sample, 20% to 25% were seen once. Sequenced input: blood. The receptors were gathered from a man between 18 and 29 years old with Graves' hyperthyroidism. Both conserved end residues are part of each CDR3.

j_gene	v_gene	CDR3aa
TRBJ2-2	TRBV2	CASSEEGPDGTGELFF
TRBJ1-2	TRBV12-3/TRBV12-4	CASRSHGWDMGGYTF
TRBJ2-7	TRBV9	CASSAGTGHYEQYF
TRBJ1-1	TRBV14	CASSQDPGAVVTEAFF
TRBJ2-5	TRBV7-9	CASSLHPGETQYF
TRBJ1-4	TRBV12-3/TRBV12-4	CASSSRPTGLNEKLFF
TRBJ1-1	TRBV19	CASTIPEGDVTEAFF
TRBJ1-1	TRBV29-1	CSVGTYTEAFF
TRBJ1-3	TRBV5-1	CASSFATGGGSGNTIYF
TRBJ2-7	TRBV12-3/TRBV12-4	CASSFGRGEQYF
TRBJ2-7	TRBV27	CASRYESGLSSYEQYF
TRBJ2-7	TRBV6-2/TRBV6-3	CASSYSRTSTEQYF
TRBJ1-1	TRBV7-9	CASSPPRAADTEAFF
TRBJ1-1	TRBV6-1	CASSPFDRTEAFF
TRBJ1-1	TRBV19	CASSIGPANTEAFF
TRBJ1-1	TRBV19	CASSISGPGNTEAFF
TRBJ2-7	TRBV28	CASSDPGAASYEQYF
TRBJ1-1	TRBV6-1	CASSVGRTEAFF
TRBJ2-2	TRBV4-1	CASRENRGFTGELFF
TRBJ2-7	TRBV10-3	CAISIQGAGAYVYEQYF
TRBJ2-5	TRBV20-1	CSAGGGQGTQETQYF
TRBJ1-2	TRBV2	CASSQEGGWGSVPYGYTF
TRBJ2-5	TRBV19	CASSHRQFNSQETQYF
TRBJ2-5	TRBV4-1	CASSHPGTVQETQYF
TRBJ1-1	TRBV29-1	CSVETGQGGTEAFF
TRBJ2-6	TRBV6-1	CASSEDDSGANVLTF
TRBJ2-7	TRBV12-5	CASGLALGGISYEQYF
TRBJ2-6	TRBV12-3/TRBV12-4	CATASGGRNLPGANVLTF
TRBJ1-1	TRBV6-2/TRBV6-3	CASSYSMTGLEAFF